This T cell receptor beta chain was observed in a study of blood T cell repertoires in COVID-19 (TCRdb year 2020). The study in broad terms: Collaborator samples came from the United States, Italy and Spain and covered acute and convalescent phases of COVID-19. The material from the prospective study consisted of cDNA or gDNA derived from T cells, B-cell-depleted T cells, or PBMCs. Subjects who had been exposed to COVID-19, were actively infected with it, or had recovered from it provided the deeply sampled blood TCRbeta repertoires that made up the dataset. A freely available public database, intended as a resource for researchers studying the immune response to SARS-CoV-2, is where the repertoires were released. The samples were drawn from two sources: the first 160 participants of the ongoing ImmuneRACE study, and fewer than 1,500 subjects contributed by 6 global collaborators. Sample metadata almost always included a de-identified subject ID, COVID-19 status, age in years and sex. Where available, HLA class I and class II types were taken from metadata supplied by the sample provider and were not determined by assay-based typing. Broad study findings and their caveats: The quantity of clinical and demographic metadata differed by source and by participant and was supplied without curation.

Note on this clone: Its antigen target is currently unknown. Base qualities were left out, and no much larger clone turns up one base away.

TCRbeta CDR3 regions were amplified from genomic DNA by means of the immunoSEQ Assay, a bias-controlled multiplex PCR. Processing in the source paper ran as follows. Within the assay, amplification of reference gene primers was used to estimate how many nucleated cells each sample contained. To quantify the absolute abundance of each unique TCRbeta CDR3 rearrangement, sequence reads were collapsed and filtered. For each sample, productive Simpson clonality was calculated by taking the square root of Simpson's diversity index across productive rearrangements. The table comes from immuneACCESS by way of TCRdb, which keeps in-frame sequences with V and J called. Part of the clones is missing from these tables; in studies checked, under half for an unresolved V gene and the rest for unknown reasons. For V, J and clone size, that table is used; D and trimming come from the DNA. The sample records almost 500,000 clones, about 88% of which are singletons. Around 7.9% of the sample is held by the ten biggest clonotypes.

Including cysteine and phenylalanine, the CDR3 has 15 amino acids. The DNA shown is the 45-base CDR3, in frame from base 1. V ends up 4 bases short and J 5 bases short, with an unmatched junction base count of 6. Based on the germline V gene, the CDR1 and CDR2 sequences are KGHDR and SFDVKD. Participants in the prospective study were aged about 18 to 90 years, lived in some 24 United States geographic areas, and enrolled through a virtual design. In the prospective study, participants were assigned to cohorts based on the clinical history participants reported in a screening survey and a study questionnaire. ImmuneRACE Cohort 3 recovered participants were defined by two consecutive negative NP/OP PCR tests, healthcare professional clearance, or symptom resolution. Each participant in the prospective study had whole blood, serum and a nasopharyngeal or oropharyngeal swab collected by mobile phlebotomists. Participants in the prospective study had the option to provide additional blood draws and questionnaires over a roughly two-month period. Before DNA extraction, blood samples from the prospective study were shipped at room temperature or frozen.

Recombination joined TRBV24-1 with TRBJ2-3; a stretch of 9 junction bases matches TRBD2. The sequence was obtained from a woman in her fifties or sixties who had recovered from COVID-19. Source material: PBMCs or T cells enriched from blood (not recorded which). The CDR3 corresponds to CATSEPSGAGDTQYF. The DNA is as follows: TGTGCCACCAGTGAACCTAGCGGGGCTGGAGATACGCAGTATTTT.